This section outlines one TCR beta chain sequence together with its context. What it binds is not known. This sample is drawn from a study of T cell responses to AZD1222 COVID-19 vaccine. Generated by immunoSEQ multiplex PCR, the TCRdb table keeps only in-frame clones and is missing some. This table has about 140,000 clones, about nine tenths appearing once. The V gene's germline CDR1 is SGHTA and CDR2 FQGNSA. The CDR3 sequence is 12 residues long. V was pared by 5 bases and J by 7 bases, with 11 bases between. Findings and limits, study-wide: White British people made up most donors, females outnumbered males, and clonal diversity was possibly underestimated. The repertoires were collected only after the peak T cell response.

The chain uses TRBV7-2 and TRBJ1-2, with unresolved D. This specimen consisted of peripheral blood, obtained 28 days after the second AZD1222 dose. This TCR came from an adult who received the AZD1222 COVID-19 vaccine. CDR3: CASSLTVAGYTF. The CDR3 DNA is TGTGCCAGCAGCCTCACAGTGGCTGGCTACACCTTC.